The clone carrying this T cell receptor beta chain was counted once. In the original analysis: Amplification with reference gene primers provided the estimates of nucleated cell counts. Libraries were prepared by immunoSEQ multiplex PCR; TCRdb keeps only in-frame clonotypes and omits some of them. V and J calls and clone size follow that table, whereas D and trimming were derived from the DNA. In the table there are about 150,000 clones, 86% of which are singletons. This sample is drawn from a study of blood T cell repertoires in COVID-19. About the research overall: Researchers got acute and convalescent COVID-19 samples from the United States, Italy and Spain. T cells, B-cell-depleted T cells, or PBMCs supplied cDNA or gDNA.

Germline CDR1 is SGHKS and CDR2 is YYEKEE (reference sequence). This CDR3 is 13 amino acids long. The V end lost 6 bases, the J end lost 4 bases, and 13 bases lay between the germline ends. This TCR derives from a man aged 50 or older with active or convalescent COVID-19. The chain carries TRBV5-5 and TRBJ1-1; no reliable D call. Material: peripheral blood. In DNA, the CDR3 is TGTGCCAGCACCCTGACGGGGTTCACTGAAGCTTTCTTT. Its protein is CASTLTGFTEAFF.